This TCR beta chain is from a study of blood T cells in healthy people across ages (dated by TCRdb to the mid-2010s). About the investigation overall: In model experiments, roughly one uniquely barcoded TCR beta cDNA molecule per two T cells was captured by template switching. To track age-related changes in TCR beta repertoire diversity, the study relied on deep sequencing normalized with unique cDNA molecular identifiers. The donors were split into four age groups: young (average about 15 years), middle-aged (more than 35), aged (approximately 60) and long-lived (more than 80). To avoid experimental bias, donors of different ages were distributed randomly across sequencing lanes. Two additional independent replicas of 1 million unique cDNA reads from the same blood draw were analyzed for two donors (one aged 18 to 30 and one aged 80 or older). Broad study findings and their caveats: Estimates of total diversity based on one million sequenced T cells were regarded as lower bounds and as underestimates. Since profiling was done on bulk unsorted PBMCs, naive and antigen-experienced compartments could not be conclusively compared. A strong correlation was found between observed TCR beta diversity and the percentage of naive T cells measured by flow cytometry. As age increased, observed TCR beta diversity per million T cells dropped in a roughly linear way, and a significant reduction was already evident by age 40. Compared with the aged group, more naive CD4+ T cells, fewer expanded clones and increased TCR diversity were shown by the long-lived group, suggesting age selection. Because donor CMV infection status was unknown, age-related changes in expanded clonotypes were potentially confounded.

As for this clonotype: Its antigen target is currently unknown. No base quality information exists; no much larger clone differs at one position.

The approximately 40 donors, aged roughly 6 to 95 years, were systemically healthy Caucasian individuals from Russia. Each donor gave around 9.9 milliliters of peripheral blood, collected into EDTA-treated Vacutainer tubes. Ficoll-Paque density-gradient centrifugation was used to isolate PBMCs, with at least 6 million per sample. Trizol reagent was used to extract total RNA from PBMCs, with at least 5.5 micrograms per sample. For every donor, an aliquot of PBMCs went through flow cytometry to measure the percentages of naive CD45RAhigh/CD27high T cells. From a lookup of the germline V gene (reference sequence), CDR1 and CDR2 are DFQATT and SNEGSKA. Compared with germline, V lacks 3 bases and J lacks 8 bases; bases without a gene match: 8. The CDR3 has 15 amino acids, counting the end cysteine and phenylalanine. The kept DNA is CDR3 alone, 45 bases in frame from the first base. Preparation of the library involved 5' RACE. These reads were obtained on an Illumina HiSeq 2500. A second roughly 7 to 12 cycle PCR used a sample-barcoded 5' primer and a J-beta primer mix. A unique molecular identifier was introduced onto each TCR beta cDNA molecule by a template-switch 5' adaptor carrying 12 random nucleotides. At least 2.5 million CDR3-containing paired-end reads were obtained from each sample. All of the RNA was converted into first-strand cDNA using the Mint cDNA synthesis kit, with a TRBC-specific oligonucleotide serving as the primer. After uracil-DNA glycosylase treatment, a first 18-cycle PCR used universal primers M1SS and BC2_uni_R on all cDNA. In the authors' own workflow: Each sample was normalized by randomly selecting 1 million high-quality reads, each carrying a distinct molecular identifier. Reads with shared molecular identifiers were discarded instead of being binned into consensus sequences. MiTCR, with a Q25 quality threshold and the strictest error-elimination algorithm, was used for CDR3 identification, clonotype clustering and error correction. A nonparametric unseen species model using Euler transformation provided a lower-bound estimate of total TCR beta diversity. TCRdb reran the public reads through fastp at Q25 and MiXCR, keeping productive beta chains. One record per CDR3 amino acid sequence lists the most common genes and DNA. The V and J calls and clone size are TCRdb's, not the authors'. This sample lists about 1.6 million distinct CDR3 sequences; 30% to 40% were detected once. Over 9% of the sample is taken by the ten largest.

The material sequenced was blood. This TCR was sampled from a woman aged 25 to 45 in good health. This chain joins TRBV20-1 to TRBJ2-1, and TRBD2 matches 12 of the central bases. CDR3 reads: CSARALAGGRYEQFF. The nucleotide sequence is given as TGCAGTGCTAGGGCACTAGCGGGGGGACGGTATGAGCAGTTCTTC.